This TCR beta chain was recovered during a study of T cell repertoires in cytomegalovirus infection (dated by TCRdb to between 2018 and 2020). With regard to the full study: Peptide stimulations targeted recently identified HLA-C-restricted CMV epitopes, whose presentation resists viral immunomodulation, together with well-studied HLA-B-restricted epitopes. Because public TCR beta signatures pointed to carriage of CMV infection together with the matching HLA type, the HLA type of each donor mattered for the analysis.

CDR3 length: 14 amino acids, cysteine to phenylalanine. CDR3 DNA is the only sequence kept; it has 42 bases, read in frame from the first base. V loses 1 base of germline sequence and J loses 4 bases, and the interval between the two ends is 10 bases. From a lookup of the germline V gene, CDR1 and CDR2 are LGHNT and FRNRAP. Sequencing was performed on an Illumina HiSeq 1500. Using fastp at Q25 and MiXCR, TCRdb reprocessed the public reads and kept productive beta chains. When rows share a CDR3 protein, they turn into one entry using the most common DNA and genes. The sample table lists some 800,000 distinct CDR3 sequences, 32% of them with a count of one. The top ten clones comprise roughly an eighth of the sample. Beyond this particular receptor, the publication reports: In both this cohort and an independent roughly 330-donor cohort, the cumulative frequency of public TCR beta family members distinguished carriers of CMV infection plus the relevant HLA type. In the ex vivo response, HLA-C-restricted CMV-specific TCR beta clonotypes were dominant, and in two of eight donors the single most frequent clonotype came from this HLA-C-restricted group.

This specimen's treatment or condition label, per the study, means: in vitro stimulation with specific CMV peptide epitopes to enrich CMV-specific T cells. This clonotype was seen at least ten times. This receptor's antigen is unknown. The sample holds no much larger clone one base away, and base qualities are not on file. The sequenced sample was cultured CD8+ T cells from PBMCs, obtained from culture after CMV antigen stimulation. This receptor was taken from a human donor in good health (CMV status not recorded). Some clones in this sample may be carry-over from other donors' samples. The chain is made from TRBV12-5 and TRBJ1-1; the D segment could be TRBD1, given 5 matching bases. For the CDR3, the sequence is CASGLARRGTEAFF. Here is the DNA: TGTGCTAGTGGTTTGGCTCGGAGGGGCACTGAAGCTTTCTTT.